These 23 T cell receptor beta chains originate from one sample sequenced in a study of blood T cell repertoires in COVID-19. TCRdb's table, derived via immunoSEQ multiplex PCR, lists solely in-frame clones and lacks some. The sample shows roughly 150,000 clones, 80% of them seen only once. Material: PBMCs or T cells enriched from blood (not recorded which). These receptors originate from a woman in her sixties or seventies who had recovered from COVID-19.

The chain uses TRBV6-5 and TRBJ1-1; TRBD1 might be the D (6 bases). Germline loops: CDR1 MNHEY, CDR2 SVGAGI. Trimming removed 5 bases at V and 2 bases at J, with 9 bases between. This CDR3 has 13 residues. The CDR3 loop is CASSRGTNTEAFF. In DNA form, the CDR3 reads TGTGCCAGCAGTAGAGGGACAAACACTGAAGCTTTCTTT.

The rearrangement links TRBV7-2 to TRBJ2-1, with a tentative D call TRBD2 (5 bases). Germline CDR1 is SGHTA and CDR2 is FQGNSA. The ends were cut back, 9 bases at V and 3 bases at J, with 15 bases in the middle. The CDR3 length is 14 residues. CDR3 loop: CASLQSAGYNEQFF. DNA for the CDR3: TGTGCCAGTCTCCAGTCCGCGGGCTACAATGAGCAGTTCTTC.

This chain joins TRBV27 and TRBJ1-2; 7 bases align to TRBD1. The V and J ends lost 2 bases and 5 bases, in that order; junction bases with no gene match: 2. Germline loops: CDR1 MNHEY, CDR2 SMNVEV (reference sequence). The length of the CDR3 is 13 residues. The CDR3 coding sequence is TGTGCCAGCAGTTTAAGACAGGGTTATGGCTACACCTTC. It specifies CASSLRQGYGYTF.

This clone was counted once. This chain joins TRBV6-1 and TRBJ2-3; 8 bases are a match to TRBD2. Germline V gene lookup returns CDR1 MNHNS and CDR2 SASEGT. J lost 5 bases, V lost 3 bases, and 4 bases had no gene match. CDR3 size: 14 residues. The chain's CDR3 is CASSERGDGDTQYF. The CDR3 DNA reads as TGTGCCAGCAGTGAGCGGGGGGACGGAGATACGCAGTATTTT.

This clone came up a few times. This chain uses TRBV19 with TRBJ1-5, with TRBD1 matching 7 bases. CDR1 and CDR2 from the germline V gene are LNHDA and SQIVND (reference sequence). Trimming removed 8 bases from V and 3 bases from J; junction bases left unmatched: 4. This CDR3 is 13 amino acids long. CDR3 coding DNA: TGTGCCAGTCGGCAGGGGGACAATCAGCCCCAGCATTTT. Translation gives CASRQGDNQPQHF.

This chain links TRBV2 with TRBJ2-5; tentatively, D is TRBD2 (7 bases). The CDR3 length is 13 residues. Germline V gives CDR1 SNHLY, CDR2 FYNNEI. V dropped 6 bases and J dropped 2 bases, with 10 bases sitting between them. This chain's CDR3 is CASSGGQQETQYF. The CDR3 DNA follows: TGTGCCAGCAGCGGGGGGCAGCAAGAGACCCAGTACTTC.

Notes on this clone: A read error may be the cause here, since a much bigger clone is one base away. The J gene is TRBJ1-1, the V gene TRBV7-3, with 10 bases fitting TRBD1. J gave up 5 bases and V 3 bases, and 3 bases lay outside the gene matches. This CDR3 is built from 14 residues. CDR1 SGHTA and CDR2 FQGTGA come from the germline V gene. CDR3: CASSFGQGGTEAFF. DNA of the CDR3: TGTGCCAGCAGCTTTGGACAGGGGGGGACTGAAGCTTTCTTT.

The chain links TRBV5-1 to TRBJ1-2; 9 bases fit TRBD1. CDR1 SGHRS and CDR2 YFSETQ come from the germline V gene. V shed 4 bases, J shed 6 bases, and the junction held 13 bases outside the gene matches. The CDR3 spans 16 residues. In nucleotides, the CDR3 is TGCGCCAGCAGCCAGAGGGACAGGGCGATGGGAAATGGCTACACCTTC. Its protein is CASSQRDRAMGNGYTF.

In its sample, this clone was seen a few times. The V and J genes are TRBV15 and TRBJ2-7, with a possible D match to TRBD1 (6 bases). V lost 1 base, J lost 0 bases, and 10 bases lay in between. From germline, CDR1 is LNHNV and CDR2 YYDKDF (reference sequence). This CDR3 contains 15 residues. The DNA of the CDR3 is TGTGCCACCAGCAGAGCGAAACAGGGCTCCTACGAGCAGTACTTC. This sequence encodes CATSRAKQGSYEQYF.

The chain joins TRBV6-1 to TRBJ1-4; D ambiguous. The CDR3 is made up of 13 amino acids. Germline V gene data show CDR1 as MNHNS and CDR2 as SASEGT. The V gene lost 1 base and the J gene lost 5 bases, with 5 bases spanning the gap. The CDR3 loop is CASSEVRNEKLFF. The CDR3 DNA sequence: TGTGCCAGCAGTGAAGTCAGAAATGAAAAACTGTTTTTT.

V and J are TRBV5-1 and TRBJ1-6; TRBD1 matches at 9 bases. The CDR3 consists of 14 residues. Germline V lookup: CDR1 SGHRS, CDR2 YFSETQ. Losses at the gene ends were 4 bases for V and 9 bases for J; bases not matched to a gene: 5. DNA for the CDR3: TGCGCCAGCAGCGCGACAGGGGGTAGTTCACCCCTCCACTTT. Translating gives CASSATGGSSPLHF.

The CDR3 loop reads CASSDRARSPLHF. In DNA, the CDR3 is TGCGCCAGCAGCGACAGGGCGCGATCACCCCTCCACTTT. The chain joins TRBV10-1 to TRBJ1-6; TRBD1 matches at 7 bases. Germline values: CDR1 WNHNN, CDR2 SYGVQD (reference sequence). There are 13 residues in the CDR3. V dropped 6 bases and J dropped 10; count of bases not matched to a gene: 6.

This chain uses TRBV4-2 with TRBJ1-3; the D gene is possibly TRBD1 (6 bases). Trimming took 0 bases from V and 4 from J, leaving 10 bases between them. The germline V gene encodes CDR1 LGHNA and CDR2 YNFKEQ. This CDR3 spans 15 amino acids. The CDR3 DNA reads as TGTGCCAGCAGCCAAGAGGGGACACCGGGAAACACCATATATTTT. Protein sequence: CASSQEGTPGNTIYF.

The genes are TRBV5-1 and TRBJ1-6; D is possibly TRBD1 (6 bases). This CDR3 is 15 amino acids long. The V gene's germline CDR1 is SGHRS and CDR2 YFSETQ. Between the trimmed V and J ends, which lost 4 bases and 7 bases, there was a span of 15 bases. The CDR3 DNA reads TGCGCCAGCAGCATACAGGGAAGGGAGAATTCACCCCTCCACTTT. Translation: CASSIQGRENSPLHF.

The chain joins TRBV10-3 to TRBJ2-2; 10 bases line up with TRBD1. The CDR3 covers 15 residues. Per the germline V gene, CDR1 is ENHRY and CDR2 is SYGVKD. V lost 4 bases and J lost 5; bases outside the gene matches: 4. The chain's CDR3 is CAISGGDRGTGELFF. For the CDR3, the DNA is TGTGCCATCAGTGGAGGGGACAGGGGAACCGGGGAGCTGTTTTTT.

The V and J genes are TRBV30 and TRBJ1-4; 8 nucleotides line up with TRBD1. The CDR3 is made up of 16 amino acids. CDR1 GTSNPN and CDR2 SVGIG come from the germline V gene (reference sequence). J was trimmed by 0 bases and V by 0 bases; bases with no gene match: 3. CDR3 coding DNA: TGTGCCTGGAGTGTACAGGGGGGTACAACTAATGAAAAACTGTTTTTT. Its translation: CAWSVQGGTTNEKLFF.

The genes are TRBV9 and TRBJ2-1; TRBD2 matches at 15 bases. Germline loops: CDR1 SGDLS, CDR2 YYNGEE. The ends lost 2 bases at V and 10 bases at J; junction bases unmatched: 1. The CDR3 sequence is 14 residues long. CDR3 region: CASSVGLAGGEQFF. In DNA, the CDR3 is TGTGCCAGCAGCGTGGGACTAGCGGGGGGCGAGCAGTTCTTC.

For this clone: The DNA is left out, because the CDR3 cannot be placed on it with certainty; the CDR3 is given as TCRdb lists it. V and J are TRBV18 and TRBJ1-5. Germline V gene sequence: CDR1 KGHSH, CDR2 LQKENI. Counting both end residues, the CDR3 totals 15 amino acids. The CDR3 loop reads CASSPSSSGNQPQHF.

The V gene is TRBV2, the J gene TRBJ2-7, with no clear D. Trimming stripped 4 bases from V and 5 bases from J, with 6 bases between. Looked up from germline, CDR1 is SNHLY and CDR2 is FYNNEI. The CDR3 consists of 11 residues. Here the CDR3 DNA reads TGTGCCAGCAGTGTTTACAACGAGCAGTACTTC. Encoded protein: CASSVYNEQYF.

The chain joins TRBV5-1 to TRBJ2-1; TRBD2 matches 16 bases. The V and J ends lost 4 bases and 12 bases, in that order; junction bases with no gene match: 7. The CDR3 loop spans 15 amino acids. CDR1 is SGHRS and CDR2 is YFSETQ in the germline V gene. The CDR3: CASSAGTSGGAVQFF. CDR3 nucleotides: TGCGCCAGCAGCGCCGGGACTAGCGGGGGGGCTGTGCAGTTCTTC.

The chain recombines TRBV10-2 with TRBJ2-2, with D tentatively TRBD2 (6 bases). V gave up 2 bases and J gave up 1 base, with 14 bases separating them. CDR1 is WSHSY and CDR2 is SAAADI in the germline V gene. The CDR3 is made up of 17 amino acids. CDR3 sequence reads: CASSEPHSGWNTGELFF. The CDR3 nucleotides are TGCGCCAGCAGTGAGCCTCATAGCGGTTGGAACACCGGGGAGCTGTTTTTT.

The chain recombines TRBV14 with TRBJ2-3; 9 nucleotides line up with TRBD1. This CDR3 is built from 18 residues. Per germline, CDR1 SGHDN and CDR2 FVKESK. With 2 bases clipped from V and 4 bases from J, the junction kept 13 bases outside the gene matches. The CDR3 DNA sequence: TGTGCCAGCAGCCAACTACTAAGACAGGGGGGGACCGCAGATACGCAGTATTTT. Residues: CASSQLLRQGGTADTQYF.

The chain carries TRBV13 and TRBJ2-2, with TRBD1 matching over 8 bases. In germline, CDR1 is PRHDT, CDR2 FYEKMQ (reference sequence). After removal of 1 base from V and 1 base from J, the junction contained 2 bases not matched to a gene. CDR3 length: 16 residues. The CDR3 protein is CASSLEGTGNTGELFF. The DNA for the CDR3 is TGTGCCAGCAGCTTAGAGGGGACAGGGAACACCGGGGAGCTGTTTTTT.